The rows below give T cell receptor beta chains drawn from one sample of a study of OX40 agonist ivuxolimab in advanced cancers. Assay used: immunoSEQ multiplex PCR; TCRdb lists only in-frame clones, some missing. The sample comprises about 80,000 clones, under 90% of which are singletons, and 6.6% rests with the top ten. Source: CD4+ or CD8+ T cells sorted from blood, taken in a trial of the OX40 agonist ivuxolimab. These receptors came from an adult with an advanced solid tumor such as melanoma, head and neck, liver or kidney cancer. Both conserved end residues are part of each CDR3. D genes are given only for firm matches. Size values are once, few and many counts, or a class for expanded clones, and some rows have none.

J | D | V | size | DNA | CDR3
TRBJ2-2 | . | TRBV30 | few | TGTGCCTGGAGTGGAGGCACCGGGGAGCTGTTTTTT | CAWSGGTGELFF
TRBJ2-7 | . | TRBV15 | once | TGTGCCACCAGCAGAGATTTGGGGGACACGACCTCCTACGAGCAGTACTTC | CATSRDLGDTTSYEQYF
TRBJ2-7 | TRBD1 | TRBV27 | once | TGTGCCAGCAGCCTCCTGCCACGTGGACAGGCGATCTACGAGCAGTACTTC | CASSLLPRGQAIYEQYF
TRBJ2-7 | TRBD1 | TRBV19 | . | TGTGCCAGTACCCCTTCCGGGACAGGGTCCTACGGGCAGTACTTC | CASTPSGTGSYGQYF
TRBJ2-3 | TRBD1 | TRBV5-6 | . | TGTGCCAGCAGCGTACCGGGACAGAAACTCACAGATACGCAGTATTTT | CASSVPGQKLTDTQYF
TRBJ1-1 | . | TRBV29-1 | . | TGCAGCGTGCACTACAGGGAGGGTACTGAAGCTTTCTTT | CSVHYREGTEAFF
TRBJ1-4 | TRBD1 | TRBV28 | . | TGTGCCAGCAGAAAACCCCCGACAGGGGAGACAACTAATGAAAAACTGTTTTTT | CASRKPPTGETTNEKLFF
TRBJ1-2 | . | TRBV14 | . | TGTGCCAGCAGCCGAAGTCCGGGTAACTATGGCTACACCTTC | CASSRSPGNYGYTF
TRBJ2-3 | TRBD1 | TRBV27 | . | TGTGCCAGCAGTTCATACCGGGACAGGGGTTTACCAGATACGCAGTATTTT | CASSSYRDRGLPDTQYF
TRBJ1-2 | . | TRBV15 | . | TGTGCCACCAGCAGAGAAGCGGGGTACGGCTATGGCTACACCTTC | CATSREAGYGYGYTF
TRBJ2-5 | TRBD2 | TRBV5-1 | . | TGCGCCAGCAGCCCCGGACTAGCGGGGGCCTTACAAGAGACCCAGTACTTC | CASSPGLAGALQETQYF
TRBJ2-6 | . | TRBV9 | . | TGTGCCAGCAGCGCCCAGCTCTCTGGGGCCAACGTCCTGACTTTC | CASSAQLSGANVLTF
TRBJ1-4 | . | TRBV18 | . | TGTGCCAGCAGCTTGGGGTCAGTGGCTGAAAAACTGTTTTTT | CASSLGSVAEKLFF
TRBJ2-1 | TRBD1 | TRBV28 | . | TGTGCCAGCAGCCGGGAGGGACAGGGGGCTGATGAGCAGTTCTTC | CASSREGQGADEQFF
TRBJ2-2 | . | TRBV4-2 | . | TGTGCCAGCAGCCATTTGACAGAAGCGAACACCGGGGAGCTGTTTTTT | CASSHLTEANTGELFF
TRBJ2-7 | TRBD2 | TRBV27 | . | TGTGCCAGCAGTTTGTCGCAGCTAGCGGGAGCATTCTACGAGCAGTACTTC | CASSLSQLAGAFYEQYF
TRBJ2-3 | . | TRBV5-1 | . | TGCGCCAGCAGCTTGGCCAGGAAGTCAGGGGGGCCAGATACGCAGTATTTT | CASSLARKSGGPDTQYF
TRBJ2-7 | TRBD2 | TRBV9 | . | TGTGCCAGCAGCAGTAGCGGGAGGGCCGCTTATTACGAGCAGTACTTC | CASSSSGRAAYYEQYF
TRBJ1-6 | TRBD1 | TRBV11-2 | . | TGTGCCAGCCGTCTTTGGGGACAGGGGCCGAATTCACCCCTCCACTTT | CASRLWGQGPNSPLHF
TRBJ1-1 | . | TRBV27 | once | TGTGCCAGCAGTTTATACCCAGGGGTTGAGAACACTGAAGCTTTCTTT | CASSLYPGVENTEAFF
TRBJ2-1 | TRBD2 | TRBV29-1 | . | TGCAGCGTTGATAAGGCTAGCGGGAGTTTCTACAATGAGCAGTTCTTC | CSVDKASGSFYNEQFF
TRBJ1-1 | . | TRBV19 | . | TGTGCTGGGGCCACTGAAGCTTTCTTT | CAGATEAFF
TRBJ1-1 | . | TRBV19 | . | TGTGCCAGTAGTTTCCCGAACACTGAAGCTTTCTTT | CASSFPNTEAFF
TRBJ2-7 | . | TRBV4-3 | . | TGCGCCAGCAGCCAAGAAGGACAGAGCTACGAGCAGTACTTC | CASSQEGQSYEQYF
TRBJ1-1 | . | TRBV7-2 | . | TGTGCCAGCAGCTTAGACCCCCGACAGGTCGGGAGTGTTTACACTGAAGCTTTCTTT | CASSLDPRQVGSVYTEAFF
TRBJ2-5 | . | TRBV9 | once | TGTGCCAGCAGCTTAGCTGGGTTCGAGACCCAGTACTTC | CASSLAGFETQYF
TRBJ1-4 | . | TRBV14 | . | TGTGCCAGCAGCCAAGACATGGGGACTAATGAAAAACTGTTTTTT | CASSQDMGTNEKLFF
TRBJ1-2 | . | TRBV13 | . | TGTGCCAGCAGCTCAGACAGGCGACCTAACTATGGCTACACCTTC | CASSSDRRPNYGYTF
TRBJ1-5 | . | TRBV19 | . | TGTGCCAGTAGGGAACAGGGTAATAGCAATCAGCCCCAGCATTTT | CASREQGNSNQPQHF
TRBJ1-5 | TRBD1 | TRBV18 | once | TGTGCCAGCTCACCACCGTTAGTTTGGACAGGGGGTAGCTTCGGGAGTCAGCCCCAGCATTTT | CASSPPLVWTGGSFGSQPQHF
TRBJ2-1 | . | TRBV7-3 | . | TGTGCCAGCAGCTTAACGGATGGCAGGGCAGATGAGCAGTTCTTC | CASSLTDGRADEQFF
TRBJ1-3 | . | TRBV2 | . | TGTGCCAGCACCGTCCGGGGAGGGTCTGGAAACACCATATATTTT | CASTVRGGSGNTIYF
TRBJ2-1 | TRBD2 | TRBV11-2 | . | TGTGCCAGCAGCTTACATGGCGGGGGGACCCTTTGGAATGAGCAGTTCTTC | CASSLHGGGTLWNEQFF
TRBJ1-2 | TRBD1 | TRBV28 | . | TGTGCCAGCAGCTCCCTGGGGACAGGGGATGGCTACACCTTC | CASSSLGTGDGYTF
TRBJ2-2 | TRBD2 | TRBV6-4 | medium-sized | TGTGCCAGCAGCCGGGACTACGACACCGGGGAGCTGTTTTTT | CASSRDYDTGELFF
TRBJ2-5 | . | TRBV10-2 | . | TGCGCCAGCAGCGAACAGTACGGGGAGACCCAGTACTTC | CASSEQYGETQYF
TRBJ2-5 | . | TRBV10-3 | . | TGTGCCATCAGTGAAAGGGGGACCCAGTACTTC | CAISERGTQYF
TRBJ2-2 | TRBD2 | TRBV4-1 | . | TGCGCCAGCAGCCAGGTTATAGCGGGGCAGAACACCGGGGAGCTGTTTTTT | CASSQVIAGQNTGELFF
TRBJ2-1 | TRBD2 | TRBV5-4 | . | TGTGCCAGCAGCTTTGGTACTAGCGGGTACAATGAGCAGTTCTTC | CASSFGTSGYNEQFF
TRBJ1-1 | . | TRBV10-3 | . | TGTGCCATCAGGATGGACAGCTCGAACACTGAAGCTTTCTTT | CAIRMDSSNTEAFF